This TCR beta chain originates from a study of blood T cell repertoires in COVID-19. Study context: Whether acute or convalescent, the COVID-19 samples came from the United States, Italy and Spain.

V trimming: 3 bases; J trimming: 5 bases; junction bases outside the gene matches: 7. There are 15 residues in the CDR3. The germline CDR1 and CDR2 sequences are SGHTA and FQGTGA. Clones were read by immunoSEQ multiplex PCR, and TCRdb kept only the in-frame ones, dropping some. The sample shows some 82,000 clones, around 81% of them seen only once. The sequence was obtained from a man older than 75 with acute or convalescent COVID-19. Material for sequencing was peripheral blood. J is TRBJ2-5 and V is TRBV7-3, with TRBD2 matching over 9 bases. CDR3 amino acids: CASSFLAGRPETQYF. The CDR3 coding sequence is TGTGCCAGCAGCTTTCTAGCGGGAAGGCCGGAGACCCAGTACTTC.